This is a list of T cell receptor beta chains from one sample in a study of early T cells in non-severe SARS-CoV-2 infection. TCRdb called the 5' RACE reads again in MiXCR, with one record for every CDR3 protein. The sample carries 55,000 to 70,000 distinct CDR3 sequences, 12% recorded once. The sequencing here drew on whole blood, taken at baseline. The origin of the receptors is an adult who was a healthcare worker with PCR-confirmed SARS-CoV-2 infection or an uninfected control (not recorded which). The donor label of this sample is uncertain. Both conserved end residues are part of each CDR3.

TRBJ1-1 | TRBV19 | CASSYYRNTEAFF
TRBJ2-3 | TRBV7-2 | CASSMTGRTVADTQYF
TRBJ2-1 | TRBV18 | CASSFNGGAYNEQFF
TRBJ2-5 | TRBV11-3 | CASSLSAGRETQYF
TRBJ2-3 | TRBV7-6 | CASSPSPAGVLTDTQYF
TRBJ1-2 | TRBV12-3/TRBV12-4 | CASSVGGRGYGYTF
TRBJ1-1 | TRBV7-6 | CASSLTGSNTEAFF
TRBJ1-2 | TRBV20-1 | CSARGVGLLTGNYGYTF
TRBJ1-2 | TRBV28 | CASSRRTGLGYTF
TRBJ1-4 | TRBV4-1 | CASSQKGHNEKLFF
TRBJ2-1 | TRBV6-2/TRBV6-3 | CASTYPVNEQFF